In this sample, the clone carrying this T cell receptor beta chain turned up a few times. This sample is part of a study of cytomegalovirus exposure and HLA in healthy donors. V trimming: 10 bases; J trimming: 0 bases; junction bases outside the gene matches: 6. Germline-derived CDR1 and CDR2 are LNHDA and SQIVND (reference sequence). The CDR3 extends over 16 amino acids. Researchers ran the PCR with 60 Vbeta and 13 Jbeta primers. Clones were sequenced by immunoSEQ multiplex PCR, and TCRdb holds only the in-frame ones, with some missing. The repertoire includes 300,000 or so clones, 84% of them detected once, and 1.5% to 2.5% sits in the top ten.

The chain has TRBV19 and TRBJ1-6; 10 positions agree with TRBD1. Sequenced sample: PBMCs. The sequence came from a woman in her forties in good health and CMV-seropositive. DNA for the CDR3: TGTGCCACTGGGGGACAGGGGAGCTCCTATAATTCACCCCTCCACTTT. It translates to CATGGQGSSYNSPLHF.